This T cell receptor beta chain was documented in a study of T cell repertoires in cytomegalovirus infection. In the study overall: Well-studied HLA-B-restricted epitopes and recently identified HLA-C-restricted epitopes of CMV were both used in the study. Through public TCR beta signatures, both CMV infection and matching HLA type were indicated.

For this clonotype: Antigen unknown.

The germline V gene encodes CDR1 DFQATT and CDR2 SNEGSKA (reference sequence). This CDR3 is built from 13 residues. The V gene lost 3 bases and the J gene lost 2 bases, with 11 bases spanning the gap. MiXCR, run by TCRdb on the reads, gives a single entry per CDR3 protein. Of hundreds of thousands of distinct CDR3 sequences listed, about 33% are singletons. This chain joins TRBV20-1 and TRBJ2-7; D unclear. The source is a human donor in good health (CMV status not recorded). Some clones in this sample may be carry-over from other donors' samples. Here the sequenced sample was cultured PBMCs, taken from culture after CMV antigen stimulation. The CDR3 DNA is TGCAGTGCTAGTTGGAGTACAGCCTACGAGCAGTACTTC. It translates to CSASWSTAYEQYF.